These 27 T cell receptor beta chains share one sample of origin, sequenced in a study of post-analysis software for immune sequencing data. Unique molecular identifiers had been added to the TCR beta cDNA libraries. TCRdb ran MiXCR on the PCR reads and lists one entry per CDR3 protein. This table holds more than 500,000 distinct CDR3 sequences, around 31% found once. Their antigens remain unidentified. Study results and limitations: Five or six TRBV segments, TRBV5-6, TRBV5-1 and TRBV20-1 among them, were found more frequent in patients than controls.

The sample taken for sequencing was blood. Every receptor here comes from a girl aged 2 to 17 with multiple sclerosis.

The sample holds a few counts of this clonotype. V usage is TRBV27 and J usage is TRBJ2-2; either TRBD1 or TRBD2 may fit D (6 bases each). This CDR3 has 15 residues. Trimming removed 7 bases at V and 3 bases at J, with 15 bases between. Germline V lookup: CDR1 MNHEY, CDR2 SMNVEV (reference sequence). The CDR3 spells CASTKQGLDTGELFF. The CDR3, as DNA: TGTGCCAGCACCAAACAGGGACTCGACACCGGGGAGCTGTTTTTT.

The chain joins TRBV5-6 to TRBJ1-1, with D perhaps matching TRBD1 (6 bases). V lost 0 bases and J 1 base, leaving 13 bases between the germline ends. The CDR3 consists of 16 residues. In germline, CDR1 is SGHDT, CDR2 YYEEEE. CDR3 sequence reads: CASSLAGELRNTEAFF. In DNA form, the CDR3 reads TGTGCCAGCAGCTTGGCAGGGGAACTAAGGAACACTGAAGCTTTCTTT. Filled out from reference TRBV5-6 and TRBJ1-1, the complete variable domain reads DAGVTQSPTHLIKTRGQQVTLRCSPKSGHDTVSWYQQALGQGPQFIFQYYEEEERQRGNFPDRFSGHQFPNYSSELNVNALLLGDSALYLCASSLAGELRNTEAFFGQGTRLTVV.

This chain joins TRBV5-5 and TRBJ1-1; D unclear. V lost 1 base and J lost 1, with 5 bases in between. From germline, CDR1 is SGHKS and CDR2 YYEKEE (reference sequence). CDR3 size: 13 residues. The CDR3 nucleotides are TGTGCCAGCAGCTTGTACTCGAACACTGAAGCTTTCTTT. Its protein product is CASSLYSNTEAFF. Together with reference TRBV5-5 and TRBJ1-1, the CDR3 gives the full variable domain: DAGVTQSPTHLIKTRGQQVTLRCSPISGHKSVSWYQQVLGQGPQFIFQYYEKEERGRGNFPDRFSARQFPNYSSELNVNALLLGDSALYLCASSLYSNTEAFFGQGTRLTVV.

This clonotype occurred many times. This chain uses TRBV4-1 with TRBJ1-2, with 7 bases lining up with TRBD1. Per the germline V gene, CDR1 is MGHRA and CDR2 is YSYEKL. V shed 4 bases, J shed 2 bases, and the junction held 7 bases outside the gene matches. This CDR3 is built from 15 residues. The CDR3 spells CASSLGPQGNYGYTF. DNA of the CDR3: TGCGCCAGCAGCCTAGGCCCACAGGGGAACTATGGCTACACCTTC.

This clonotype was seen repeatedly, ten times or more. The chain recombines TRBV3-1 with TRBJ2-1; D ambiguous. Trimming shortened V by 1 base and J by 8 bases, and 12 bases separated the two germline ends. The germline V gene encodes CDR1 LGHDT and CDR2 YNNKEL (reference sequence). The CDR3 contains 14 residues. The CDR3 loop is CASSQGFNQDEQFF. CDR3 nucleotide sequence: TGTGCCAGCAGCCAAGGTTTTAATCAGGATGAGCAGTTCTTC.

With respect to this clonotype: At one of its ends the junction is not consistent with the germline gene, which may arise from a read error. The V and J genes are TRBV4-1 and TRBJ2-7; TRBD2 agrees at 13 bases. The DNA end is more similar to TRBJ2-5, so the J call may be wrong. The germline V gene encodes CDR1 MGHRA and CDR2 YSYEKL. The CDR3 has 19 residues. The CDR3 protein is CVSSQDGTKTSGGKETQYF. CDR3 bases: TGCGTCAGCAGCCAAGATGGGACGAAGACTAGCGGGGGGAAAGAGACCCAGTACTTC.

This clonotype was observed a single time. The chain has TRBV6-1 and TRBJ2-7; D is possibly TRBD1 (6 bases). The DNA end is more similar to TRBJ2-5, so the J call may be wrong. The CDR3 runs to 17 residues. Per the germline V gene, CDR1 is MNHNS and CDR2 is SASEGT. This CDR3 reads CASSEASWEAGAQTQYF. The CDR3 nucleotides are TGTGCCAGCAGTGAAGCGTCGTGGGAAGCAGGGGCGCAGACCCAGTACTTC.

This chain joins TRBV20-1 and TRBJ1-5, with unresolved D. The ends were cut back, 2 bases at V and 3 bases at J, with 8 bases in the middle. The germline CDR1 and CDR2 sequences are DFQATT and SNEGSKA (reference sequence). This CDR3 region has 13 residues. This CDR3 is CSARWEYNQPQHF. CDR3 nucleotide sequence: TGCAGTGCTAGATGGGAGTACAATCAGCCCCAGCATTTT.

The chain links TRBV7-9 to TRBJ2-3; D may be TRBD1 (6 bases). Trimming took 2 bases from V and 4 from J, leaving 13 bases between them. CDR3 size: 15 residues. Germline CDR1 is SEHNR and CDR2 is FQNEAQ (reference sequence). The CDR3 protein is CASSLRHRDADTQYF. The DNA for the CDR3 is TGTGCCAGCAGCTTAAGGCACAGGGATGCAGATACGCAGTATTTT.

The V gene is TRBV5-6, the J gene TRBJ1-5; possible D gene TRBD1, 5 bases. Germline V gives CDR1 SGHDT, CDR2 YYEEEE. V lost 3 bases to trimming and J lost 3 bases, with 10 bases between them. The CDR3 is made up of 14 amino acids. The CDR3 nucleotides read TGTGCCAGCAGCTGGTTGGGGACCAATCAGCCCCAGCATTTT. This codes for CASSWLGTNQPQHF.

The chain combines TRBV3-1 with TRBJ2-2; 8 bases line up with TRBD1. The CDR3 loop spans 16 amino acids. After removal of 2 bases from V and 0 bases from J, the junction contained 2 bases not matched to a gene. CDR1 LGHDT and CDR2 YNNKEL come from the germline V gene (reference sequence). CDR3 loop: CASSQLGQANTGELFF. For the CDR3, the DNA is TGTGCCAGCAGCCAACTGGGACAGGCGAACACCGGGGAGCTGTTTTTT. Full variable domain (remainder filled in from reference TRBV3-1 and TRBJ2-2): DTAVSQTPKYLVTQMGNDKSIKCEQNLGHDTMYWYKQDSKKFLKIMFSYNNKELIINETVPNRFSPKSPDKAHLNLHINSLELGDSAVYFCASSQLGQANTGELFFGEGSRLTVL.

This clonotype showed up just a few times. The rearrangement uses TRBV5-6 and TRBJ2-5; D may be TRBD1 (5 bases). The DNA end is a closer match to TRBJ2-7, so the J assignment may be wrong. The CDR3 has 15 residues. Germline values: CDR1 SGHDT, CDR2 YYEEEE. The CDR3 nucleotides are TGTGCCAGCAGCTGGGCAACAGGTTCAGCGTACGAGCAGTACTTC. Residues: CASSWATGSAYEQYF.

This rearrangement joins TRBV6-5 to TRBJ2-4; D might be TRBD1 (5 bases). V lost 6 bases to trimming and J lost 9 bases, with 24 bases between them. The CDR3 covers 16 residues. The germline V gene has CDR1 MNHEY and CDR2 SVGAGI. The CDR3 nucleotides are TGTGCCAGCAGCCGTCATAACGTCGCCAGGGCCGCCATTCAGTACTTC. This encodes CASSRHNVARAAIQYF.

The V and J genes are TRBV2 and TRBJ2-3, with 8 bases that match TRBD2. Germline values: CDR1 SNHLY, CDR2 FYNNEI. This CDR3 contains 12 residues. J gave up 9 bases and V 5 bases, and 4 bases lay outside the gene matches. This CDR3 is CASSPGGTTQYF. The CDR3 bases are TGTGCCAGCAGTCCGGGGGGGACAACGCAGTATTTT. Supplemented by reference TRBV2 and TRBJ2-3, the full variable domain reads EPEVTQTPSHQVTQMGQEVILRCVPISNHLYFYWYRQILGQKVEFLVSFYNNEISEKSEIFDDQFSVERPDGSNFTLKIRSTKLEDSAMYFCASSPGGTTQYFGPGTRLTVL.

DNA of the CDR3: TGTGCCAGCAGTGAACCCGCGGGGCGGACCACAGATACGCAGTATTTT. This gives the protein CASSEPAGRTTDTQYF. The chain couples TRBV12-3 or TRBV12-4 to TRBJ2-3, with a possible D match to TRBD2 (6 bases). CDR3 length equals 16 residues. V was pared by 5 bases and J by 2 bases, with 17 bases between.

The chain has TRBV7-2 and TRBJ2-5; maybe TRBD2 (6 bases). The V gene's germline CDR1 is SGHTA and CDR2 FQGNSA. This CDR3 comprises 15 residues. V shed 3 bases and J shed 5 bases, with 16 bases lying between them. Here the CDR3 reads CASSLVRGVRETQYF. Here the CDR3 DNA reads TGTGCCAGCAGCTTGGTGCGGGGAGTAAGGGAGACCCAGTACTTC. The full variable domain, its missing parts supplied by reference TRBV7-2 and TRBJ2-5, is GAGVSQSPSNKVTEKGKDVELRCDPISGHTALYWYRQSLGQGLEFLIYFQGNSAPDKSGLPSDRFSAERTGGSVSTLTIQRTQQEDSAVYLCASSLVRGVRETQYFGPGTRLLVL.

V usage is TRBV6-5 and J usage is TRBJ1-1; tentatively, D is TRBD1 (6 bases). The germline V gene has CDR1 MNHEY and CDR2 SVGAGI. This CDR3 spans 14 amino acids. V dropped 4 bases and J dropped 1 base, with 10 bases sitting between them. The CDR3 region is CASSSSGANTEAFF. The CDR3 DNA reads TGTGCCAGCAGTTCGTCAGGGGCGAACACTGAAGCTTTCTTT.

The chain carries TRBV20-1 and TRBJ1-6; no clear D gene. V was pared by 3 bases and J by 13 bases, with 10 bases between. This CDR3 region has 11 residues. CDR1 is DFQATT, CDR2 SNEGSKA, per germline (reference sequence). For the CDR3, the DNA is TGCAGTGCTAGGGGTTCGGGCCCCCTCCACTTT. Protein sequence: CSARGSGPLHF.

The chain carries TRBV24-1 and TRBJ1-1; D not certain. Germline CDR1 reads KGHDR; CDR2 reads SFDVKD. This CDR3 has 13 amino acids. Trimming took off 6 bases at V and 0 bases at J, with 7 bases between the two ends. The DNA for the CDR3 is TGTGCCACCAGTCTCGGGTTGAACACTGAAGCTTTCTTT. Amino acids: CATSLGLNTEAFF.

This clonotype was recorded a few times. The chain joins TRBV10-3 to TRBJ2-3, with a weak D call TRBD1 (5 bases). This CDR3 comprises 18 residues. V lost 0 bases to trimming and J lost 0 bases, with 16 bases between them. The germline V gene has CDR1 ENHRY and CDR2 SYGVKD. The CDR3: CAISESIIRQTSTDTQYF. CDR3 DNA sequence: TGTGCCATCAGTGAGTCTATCATTAGACAGACTAGCACAGATACGCAGTATTTT.

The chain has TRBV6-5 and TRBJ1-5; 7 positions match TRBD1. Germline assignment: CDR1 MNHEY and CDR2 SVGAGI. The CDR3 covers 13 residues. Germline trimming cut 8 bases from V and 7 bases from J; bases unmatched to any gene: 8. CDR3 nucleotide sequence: TGTGCCAGCCGACAGGGATGGGGCCAGCCCCAGCATTTT. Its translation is CASRQGWGQPQHF.

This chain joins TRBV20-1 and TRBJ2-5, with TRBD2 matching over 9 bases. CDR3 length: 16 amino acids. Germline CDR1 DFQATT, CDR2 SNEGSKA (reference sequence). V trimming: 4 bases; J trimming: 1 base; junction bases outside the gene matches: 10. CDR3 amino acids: CSAMRGGLKPQETQYF. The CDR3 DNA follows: TGCAGTGCTATGCGGGGGGGATTAAAACCCCAAGAGACCCAGTACTTC.

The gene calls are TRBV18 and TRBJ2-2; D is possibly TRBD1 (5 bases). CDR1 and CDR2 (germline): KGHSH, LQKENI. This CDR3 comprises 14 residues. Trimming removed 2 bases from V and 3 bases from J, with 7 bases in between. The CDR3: CASSPDRDTGELFF. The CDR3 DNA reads TGTGCCAGCTCACCAGACAGAGACACCGGGGAGCTGTTTTTT.

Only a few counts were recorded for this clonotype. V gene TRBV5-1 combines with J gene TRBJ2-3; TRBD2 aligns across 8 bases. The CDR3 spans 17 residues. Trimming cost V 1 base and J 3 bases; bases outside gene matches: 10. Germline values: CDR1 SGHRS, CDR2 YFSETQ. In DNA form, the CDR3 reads TGCGCCAGCAGCTTGAGGTCGGGGGGGCAAGGAACAGATACGCAGTATTTT. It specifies CASSLRSGGQGTDTQYF.

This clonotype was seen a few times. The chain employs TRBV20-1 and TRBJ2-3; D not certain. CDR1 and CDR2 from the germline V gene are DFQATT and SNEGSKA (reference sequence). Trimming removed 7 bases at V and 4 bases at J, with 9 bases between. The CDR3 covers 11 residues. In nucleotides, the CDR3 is TGCAGTGGCCTCCAGGCAGATACGCAGTATTTT. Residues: CSGLQADTQYF.

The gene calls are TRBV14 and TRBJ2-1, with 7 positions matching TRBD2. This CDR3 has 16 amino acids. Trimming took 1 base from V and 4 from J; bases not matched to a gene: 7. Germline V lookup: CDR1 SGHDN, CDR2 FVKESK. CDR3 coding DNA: TGTGCCAGCAGCCAAGTCCGGGACTACCCTTACAATGAGCAGTTCTTC. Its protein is CASSQVRDYPYNEQFF.

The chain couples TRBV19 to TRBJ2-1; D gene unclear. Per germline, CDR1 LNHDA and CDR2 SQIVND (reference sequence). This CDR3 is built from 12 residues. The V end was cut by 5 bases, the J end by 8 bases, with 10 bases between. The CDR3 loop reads CASSQARDEQFF. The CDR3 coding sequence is TGTGCCAGTAGTCAAGCAAGGGATGAGCAGTTCTTC.